This T cell receptor (beta chain) was profiled in a study of T cell responses to AZD1222 COVID-19 vaccine. A note on this clone: The antigen is undetermined.

Study-level results: The reported proportion of spike-specific TCRs targeting unmutated variant regions was nearly half. Spike-specific TCR breadth rose after two AZD1222 doses, and depth rose as well. The donor group comprised mostly white British people and more females; the analysis possibly underestimated clonal diversity.

This table comes from immunoSEQ multiplex PCR, and its TCRdb copy is limited to in-frame clones, with some not included. The data contain about 150,000 clones, roughly 92% of them seen just once; the ten biggest clones take up roughly 1.2%. V dropped 0 bases and J dropped 8 bases, with 14 bases sitting between them. The CDR3 runs to 14 residues. Germline V CDR1 and CDR2: GTSNPN, SVGIG (reference sequence). This sequence originates from an adult in good health. V and J are TRBV30 and TRBJ1-3; D gene ambiguous. Source: peripheral blood, taken on day 0 of AZD1222 vaccination. The CDR3 sequence: CAWSVSGGLDTIYF. DNA of the CDR3: TGTGCCTGGAGTGTATCGGGTGGGCTCGACACCATATATTTT.